This entry concerns a single T cell receptor beta chain. The antigen is unknown. This record belongs to a study of T cell responses to AZD1222 COVID-19 vaccine. Study outcomes and limitations: Clonal diversity was possibly underestimated, and the donors were mostly white British, with more females. Baseline antibody screening turned up just a handful of seropositive AZD1222 recipients. Repertoires in all cases were sampled only once the peak T cell response had passed.

The method was immunoSEQ multiplex PCR; TCRdb's version includes in-frame clones alone and lacks a portion of them. The sample contains 130,000 to 150,000 clones, roughly 86% of which appear only once. It was second doses at about 4 or about 12 weeks that were pooled. The germline gives CDR1 SEHNR, CDR2 FQNEAQ (reference sequence). The CDR3 has 15 residues. Trimming at V came to 2 bases and at J to 8 bases, leaving 6 bases not matched to a gene. V gene TRBV7-9 combines with J gene TRBJ2-1, with TRBD2 matching 10 bases. The TCR sequence derives from an adult who received the AZD1222 COVID-19 vaccine. The source material was peripheral blood, sampled 28 days after the second AZD1222 dose. Here the CDR3 reads CASSLRAGGIDEQFF. The CDR3 DNA reads TGTGCCAGCAGCTTACGAGCGGGAGGGATCGATGAGCAGTTCTTC.